The T cell receptor beta chain described here comes from a study of molecular identifiers for immune sequencing clone quantification (dated by TCRdb to 2016 to 2019). Background on the whole study: In a replicate experiment, RNA from around 20,000 or 100,000 naive CD8 T cells was split into five aliquots, four of which were sequenced. This methods study used CD8 T cells to benchmark TCR RNA copy counting and molecular-identifier clustering-based TCR repertoire sequencing (MIDCIRS).

Study-wide conclusions, independent of this receptor: When barcode sub-clustering was left out, chimeric consensus sequences inflated TCR diversity, with chimeras reaching as high as 47%. Spiked-in Jurkat TCR RNA (about ten copies' worth), which is not part of the donor repertoire, was contained in the naive libraries. In CMV-specific effector cells, over 97% of molecules were held by clones above 20 RNA copies, whereas under 1% of molecules were held by such clones in naive cells. Highly expanded clone sizes could be underestimated if identical TCR molecules share a barcode. Modeling gave about three recovered TCR RNA copies per cell versus around 9.9 by digital PCR, implying approximately 30% capture efficiency. Even against a background of 850,000 to 1,000,000 naive CD8 T cells, spiked-in Jurkat TCR RNA amounting to a single cell's worth was reported to be detectable.

Libraries were constructed by PCR. The instrument was a NextSeq 500. Bulk TCR libraries were prepared as previously described, using TCR primers listed in Table S5. Total RNA was purified with the Qiagen AllPrep DNA/RNA kit. Reads from multiple sequencing runs of the same library were pooled before analysis. In the original analysis: Reads were retained only if an exact TCR constant sequence was present, and the retained reads were trimmed to 150 nt and grouped according to their 12-nt molecular barcodes. Reads within each barcode group were sub-clustered using a 15% Levenshtein threshold, and quality-weighted consensus sequences were constructed for each RNA molecule. Non-functional sequences were discarded, and so were lower-count sequences lying one edit away from another sequence. Based on fitting two negative binomial distributions, any barcode sub-cluster with under 20% of the maximum read count was discarded. Starting from the raw public reads, TCRdb applied fastp trimming at Q25, assembled clones with MiXCR and retained in-frame beta chains. Records with the same CDR3 protein are collapsed into one entry carrying the most frequent genes and DNA. The V and J calls follow TCRdb's processing rather than the paper's. The sample data list about 630,000 distinct CDR3 sequences, and about 25% of these were observed just once. 0.6% to 0.9% of the sample is in the top ten clones.

Libraries of naive CD8 T cells were built from anywhere between about 19,000 and 1,100,000 sorted cells, with 10%, 30% or 50% of the purified RNA used. Naive CD8 T cells, defined as CD8+CD4-CCR7+CD45RA+, were FACS-sorted into RLT Plus buffer on a BD FACSAria II. Roughly nine TCR copies' worth of Jurkat RNA were spiked into about 20,000-1,000,000 naive CD8 T cell samples to test detection sensitivity. CD8 T cells were enriched using RosetteSep CD8+ T Cell Enrichment Cocktail and Ficoll-Paque, and the enriched cells then underwent ACK red cell lysis. Turning to this clonotype: Its antigen is not yet known. A read error is possible here, since a much larger clone lies one base away.

Input material: naive CD8+ T cells from blood, with Jurkat cell RNA spiked in. What the cell subset or site label conveys for this sample: FACS-sorted CD8+CD4-CCR7+CD45RA+ naive T cells. The TCR was taken from a human donor in good health. Some libraries in this study had Jurkat cell RNA spiked in.

The nucleotide sequence is TGTGCCGGCAGTCAAGCCGGGACAGTCTTTTACGAGCAGTACTTC. This codes for CAGSQAGTVFYEQYF. The sequence joins TRBV27 to TRBJ2-7, and TRBD1 aligns with 7 junction nucleotides. The CDR3 runs 15 residues from the cysteine to the phenylalanine. Here the CDR3 DNA is all that survives: 45 bases in frame from base 1. The CDR1 and CDR2 encoded by the germline V gene (reference sequence) are MNHEY and SMNVEV.